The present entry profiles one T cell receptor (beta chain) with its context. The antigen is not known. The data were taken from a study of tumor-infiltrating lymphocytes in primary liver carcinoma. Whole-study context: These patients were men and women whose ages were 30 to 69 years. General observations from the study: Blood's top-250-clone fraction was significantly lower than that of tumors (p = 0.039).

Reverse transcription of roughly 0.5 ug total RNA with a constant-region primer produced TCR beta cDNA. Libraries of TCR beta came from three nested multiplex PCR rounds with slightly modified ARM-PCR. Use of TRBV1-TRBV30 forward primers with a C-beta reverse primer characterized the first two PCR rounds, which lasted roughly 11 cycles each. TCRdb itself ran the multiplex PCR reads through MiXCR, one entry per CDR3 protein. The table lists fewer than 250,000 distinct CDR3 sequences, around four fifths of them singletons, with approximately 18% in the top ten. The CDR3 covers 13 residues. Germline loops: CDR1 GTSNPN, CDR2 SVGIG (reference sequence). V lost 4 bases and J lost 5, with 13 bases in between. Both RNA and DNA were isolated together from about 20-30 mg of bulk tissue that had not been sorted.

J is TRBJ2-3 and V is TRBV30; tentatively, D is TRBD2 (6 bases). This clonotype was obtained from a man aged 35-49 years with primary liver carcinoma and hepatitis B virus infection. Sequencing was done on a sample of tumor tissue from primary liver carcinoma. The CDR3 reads CAWTKRARDTQYF. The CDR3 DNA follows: TGTGCCTGGACTAAGCGGGCGAGAGATACGCAGTATTTT.